What follows are 5 T cell receptor beta chains derived from one specimen sequenced in a study of early T cells in non-severe SARS-CoV-2 infection. TCRdb recomputed calls from the 5' RACE reads with MiXCR, one row per CDR3 protein. The repertoire has over 20,000 distinct CDR3 sequences, approximately 4.5% of them found once; the top ten carry 7.5% to 10%. The sequenced sample was whole blood. Source of these receptors: an adult who was a healthcare worker with PCR-confirmed SARS-CoV-2 infection or an uninfected control (not recorded which).

This clonotype has a handful of counts. The V and J genes are TRBV6-5 and TRBJ1-6, with 9 bases that match TRBD1. CDR3 size: 19 residues. The V segment lost 6 bases and the J segment 0 bases; nucleotides outside the gene matches: 12. CDR1 is MNHEY and CDR2 is SVGAGI in the germline V gene. The CDR3 region is CASSSFPGTGLSYNSPLHF. DNA of the CDR3: TGTGCCAGCAGCAGCTTCCCCGGGACAGGGCTCTCCTATAATTCACCCCTCCACTTT.

The table lists this clonotype with a few counts. This chain connects TRBV20-1 to TRBJ2-7; the match to TRBD2 covers 14 bases. Germline V lookup: CDR1 DFQATT, CDR2 SNEGSKA (reference sequence). Trimming removed 1 base from V and 2 bases from J; junction bases left unmatched: 1. This CDR3 has 15 amino acids. The CDR3 region has the DNA TGCAGTGCTAGAGGACTAGCGGGGGGGACCTACGAGCAGTACTTC. This encodes CSARGLAGGTYEQYF.

This clonotype was seen a few times. This rearrangement joins TRBV19 to TRBJ1-1; 7 nucleotides agree with TRBD1. Germline CDR1 is LNHDA and CDR2 is SQIVND (reference sequence). The J segment lost 7 bases and the V segment lost 8 bases, leaving 13 bases of the junction unmatched. The CDR3 loop spans 14 amino acids. CDR3 sequence: CASREGAGVGEAFF. CDR3 coding DNA: TGTGCCAGTCGAGAGGGGGCTGGTGTCGGTGAAGCTTTCTTT.

The V gene is TRBV7-9, the J gene TRBJ2-5, with TRBD2 identical over 9 bases. Germline V gene sequence: CDR1 SEHNR, CDR2 FQNEAQ (reference sequence). J was trimmed by 4 bases and V by 0 bases; bases with no gene match: 3. CDR3 length: 15 amino acids. The CDR3 loop is CASSLAAAGGETQYF. CDR3 in DNA: TGTGCCAGCAGCTTAGCCGCAGCGGGGGGAGAGACCCAGTACTTC.

The sample holds many counts of this clonotype. This chain connects TRBV13 to TRBJ1-1, with TRBD1 identical over 12 bases. Per germline, CDR1 PRHDT and CDR2 FYEKMQ (reference sequence). V was pared by 2 bases and J by 1 base, with 8 bases of the junction left unmatched. The CDR3 is made up of 18 amino acids. CDR3 sequence: CASSLIPGTGGRNTEAFF. In nucleotides, the CDR3 is TGTGCCAGCAGCTTAATCCCGGGGACAGGGGGCAGGAACACTGAAGCTTTCTTT.